Listed here are 29 T cell receptor beta chains from one sample, sequenced in a study of patients and donors after allogeneic stem cell transplantation. TCRdb re-derived calls from the RT-PCR reads in MiXCR, one entry per CDR3 protein. The data show a few hundred thousand distinct CDR3 sequences, 38% seen once. The sample was blood, either unsorted or a sorted T cell fraction (not recorded which). Every receptor here comes from a human donor who was either an allogeneic HSCT recipient or a stem cell or donor lymphocyte infusion donor (not recorded which). It is not recorded whose cells these are; they may come from a transplant donor.

The count of this clonotype is one. The chain combines TRBV18 with TRBJ2-4, with D perhaps TRBD1 (5 bases). The CDR3 has 14 residues. Trimming pared 3 bases from V and 0 bases from J, leaving 6 bases between. The germline gives CDR1 KGHSH, CDR2 LQKENI. The CDR3 region is CASSPREAKNIQYF. CDR3 DNA sequence: TGTGCCAGCTCACCCAGGGAAGCCAAAAACATTCAGTACTTC.

This chain joins TRBV7-2 and TRBJ1-6; D remains unclear. V was pared by 0 bases and J by 10 bases, with 7 bases between. This CDR3 is 13 amino acids long. Germline lookup yields CDR1 SGHTA and CDR2 FQGNSA. CDR3 DNA sequence: TGTGCCAGCAGCTTAGCGTGGGAATCACCCCTCCACTTT. This gives the protein CASSLAWESPLHF.

This sequence joins TRBV10-3 and TRBJ1-1; D might be TRBD1 (5 bases). CDR3 size: 15 residues. Germline lookup yields CDR1 ENHRY and CDR2 SYGVKD. Trimming stripped 2 bases from V and 4 bases from J, with 14 bases between. The CDR3 spells CAISERTGGITEAFF. CDR3 nucleotide sequence: TGTGCCATCAGTGAGAGGACCGGGGGGATCACTGAAGCTTTCTTT.

This clonotype was seen a handful of times. V is TRBV18 and J is TRBJ2-1; 8 bases are shared with TRBD1. This CDR3 has 17 residues. Germline assignment: CDR1 KGHSH and CDR2 LQKENI. V was clipped by 3 bases and J by 4 bases; unmatched bases: 11. The DNA of the CDR3 is TGTGCCAGCTCACCCCGGGACAGGATGGAACCATACAATGAGCAGTTCTTC. Residues: CASSPRDRMEPYNEQFF.

This clonotype appeared a few times. The chain joins TRBV12-3 or TRBV12-4 to TRBJ1-2; D is uncertain. V shed 7 bases and J shed 4 bases, with 13 bases lying between them. The CDR3 loop spans 13 amino acids. The CDR3 coding sequence is TGTGCCAGCACCCCCGGAGCCTTCTATGGCTACACCTTC. It is translated as CASTPGAFYGYTF.

The chain couples TRBV6-5 to TRBJ1-3, with D possibly TRBD1 on 5 matching bases. V was shortened by 6 bases and J by 0 bases, with 18 bases between the two germline ends. The CDR3 covers 17 residues. Germline-derived CDR1 and CDR2 are MNHEY and SVGAGI. Here the CDR3 DNA reads TGTGCCAGCAGCTCCCATACAGGCCGACTCTCTGGAAACACCATATATTTT. It encodes CASSSHTGRLSGNTIYF.

This clonotype was detected a few times. The chain links TRBV7-8 to TRBJ1-5, with a tentative D call TRBD1 (5 bases). The CDR3 extends over 18 amino acids. Germline CDR1 SGHVS, CDR2 FQNEAQ. The V and J ends lost 3 bases and 0 bases respectively, with 18 bases between them. The CDR3 region has the DNA TGTGCCAGCAGCTTCCAGTTCGGGGGAGGTCATAGCAATCAGCCCCAGCATTTT. Its translation is CASSFQFGGGHSNQPQHF.

About this clonotype itself: The CDR3 does not end in the conserved phenylalanine or tryptophan, so this is likely a read error. V is TRBV12-3 or TRBV12-4 and J is TRBJ1-1; the D gene is possibly TRBD1 (5 bases). CDR3 size: 12 residues. V lost 3 bases and J lost 7, with 9 bases in between. CDR3 DNA: TGTGCCAGCAGTTTTGGTACAGGTGAAGCTTTCTTG. The encoded protein is CASSFGTGEAFL.

The rearrangement links TRBV5-1 to TRBJ2-5; D is undetermined. The CDR3 is made up of 14 amino acids. Trimming cost V 1 base and J 1 base, with 8 bases left between them. Germline CDR1 is SGHRS and CDR2 is YFSETQ. The CDR3: CASSLLGFQETQYF. CDR3 bases: TGCGCCAGCAGCTTGCTGGGCTTCCAAGAGACCCAGTACTTC.

The rearrangement links TRBV10-3 to TRBJ1-3; TRBD1 aligns across 9 bases. J lost 1 base, V lost 6 bases, and 1 base had no gene match. The V gene's germline CDR1 is ENHRY and CDR2 SYGVKD. CDR3 length equals 14 residues. CDR3 in DNA: TGTGCCATCAGCGGGACAGGGTCTGGAAACACCATATATTTT. This encodes CAISGTGSGNTIYF.

The V and J genes are TRBV7-2 and TRBJ1-2; no reliable D call. Germline V gives CDR1 SGHTA, CDR2 FQGNSA. Trimming took off 0 bases at V and 7 bases at J, with 15 bases between the two ends. This CDR3 is 15 amino acids long. The chain's CDR3 is CASSLARPGFGGYTF. The CDR3 DNA reads as TGTGCCAGCAGCTTAGCGAGACCGGGGTTCGGTGGCTACACCTTC.

This clonotype was observed a few times. The CDR3 spells CASSLDRFDNEQFF. The CDR3 DNA reads as TGCGCCAGCAGCTTGGACAGATTCGACAATGAGCAGTTCTTC. The chain joins TRBV5-1 to TRBJ2-1; unclear D gene. Looked up from germline, CDR1 is SGHRS and CDR2 is YFSETQ. The length of the CDR3 is 14 residues. V was pared by 0 bases and J by 5 bases, with 9 bases between.

This clonotype showed up just once. CDR3 nucleotides: TGTGCCAGCAGAGGACAGGGGGCAAAGACCCAGTACTTC. Protein product: CASRGQGAKTQYF. The chain links TRBV28 to TRBJ2-5; 11 bases fit TRBD1. Germline-derived CDR1 and CDR2 are MDHEN and SYDVKM. The V segment lost 6 bases and the J segment 6 bases; nucleotides outside the gene matches: 3. The CDR3 is 13 residues long.

V usage is TRBV10-3 and J usage is TRBJ2-1, with 7 bases that match TRBD2. Germline-derived CDR1 and CDR2 are ENHRY and SYGVKD. CDR3 length equals 17 residues. V dropped 1 base and J dropped 1; count of bases not matched to a gene: 7. The CDR3 here is CAISEYGGGQSYNEQFF. CDR3 coding DNA: TGTGCCATCAGTGAGTATGGCGGGGGTCAATCCTACAATGAGCAGTTCTTC.

The V call is TRBV7-2, the J call TRBJ2-3, with a tentative D call TRBD1 (6 bases). Trimming stripped 10 bases from V and 3 bases from J, with 14 bases between. The CDR3 sequence is 13 residues long. CDR1 is SGHTA, CDR2 FQGNSA, per germline. CDR3 sequence: CATRQAGTDTQYF. The CDR3 nucleotides read TGTGCCACCAGACAGGCCGGTACAGATACGCAGTATTTT.

V gene TRBV12-3 or TRBV12-4 combines with J gene TRBJ2-1, with TRBD1 as a possible D gene (6 bases). Trimming stripped 0 bases from V and 3 bases from J, with 12 bases between. The CDR3 runs 16 residues. CDR3: CASSLASGEIYNEQFF. DNA for the CDR3: TGTGCCAGCAGTTTAGCGTCAGGGGAGATCTACAATGAGCAGTTCTTC.

This chain joins TRBV15 and TRBJ1-3; no reliable D call. V gave up 5 bases and J gave up 5 bases, with 10 bases separating them. Germline CDR1 is LNHNV and CDR2 is YYDKDF (reference sequence). The CDR3 extends over 13 amino acids. As DNA, the CDR3 is TGTGCCACCAGCGTGCAGGAAAGAAACACCATATATTTT. This sequence encodes CATSVQERNTIYF.

This chain joins TRBV7-9 and TRBJ2-7, with 7 nucleotides matching TRBD2. The CDR3 covers 14 residues. Trimming cost V 7 bases and J 7 bases; bases outside gene matches: 13. CDR1 and CDR2 from the germline V gene are SEHNR and FQNEAQ (reference sequence). CDR3 amino acids: CASKTGGGSGEQYF. The DNA of the CDR3 is TGTGCCAGCAAGACGGGGGGAGGCTCTGGGGAGCAGTACTTC.

As DNA, the CDR3 is TGTGCCAGCACCATGGGACCGCTATTTAGCTCCTATAATTCACCCCTCCACTTT. It is translated as CASTMGPLFSSYNSPLHF. The V and J genes are TRBV12-3 or TRBV12-4 and TRBJ1-6; D might be TRBD1 (5 bases). CDR3 length: 18 amino acids. V lost 7 bases, J lost 0 bases, and 19 bases lay in between.

The chain links TRBV4-3 to TRBJ2-7, with 10 bases that match TRBD1. Germline V gives CDR1 LGHNA, CDR2 YSLEER. The CDR3 is made up of 16 amino acids. The V segment lost 1 base and the J segment 3 bases; nucleotides outside the gene matches: 6. CDR3 sequence (DNA): TGCGCCAGCAGCCAAGCCAGGACAGGGGGAATCTACGAGCAGTACTTC. Translation: CASSQARTGGIYEQYF.

This clonotype was seen only a few times. V usage is TRBV6-6 and J usage is TRBJ1-1; perhaps TRBD1 as D (5 bases). The CDR3 is 15 amino acids. Germline V gene sequence: CDR1 MNHNY, CDR2 SVGAGI (reference sequence). V was clipped by 2 bases and J by 5 bases, with 15 bases between them. This CDR3 reads CASSYTGARWTEAFF. Written as DNA, the CDR3 is TGTGCCAGCAGTTACACCGGGGCTAGGTGGACTGAAGCTTTCTTT.

This clonotype has more than one count but fewer than ten. The J gene is TRBJ1-3, the V gene TRBV5-1, with unresolved D. This CDR3 has 14 residues. The V gene lost 4 bases and the J gene lost 3 bases, with 11 bases spanning the gap. Germline loops: CDR1 SGHRS, CDR2 YFSETQ. CDR3 in amino acids: CASSISGGGNTIYF. In DNA, the CDR3 is TGCGCCAGCAGCATTAGCGGAGGTGGAAACACCATATATTTT.

The sample holds one count of this clonotype. Mismatch with germline at one junction end may stem from a read error. The chain couples TRBV5-1 to TRBJ1-5, with a weak D call TRBD1 (5 bases). Germline V CDR1 and CDR2: SGHRS, YFSETQ. CDR3 length: 14 amino acids. Here the CDR3 DNA reads TGCGCCTGCAGCTTGGAGGTAGGGACTCAGCCCCAGCATTTT. This translates into CACSLEVGTQPQHF.

The chain employs TRBV5-5 and TRBJ1-2; no definite D call. The length of the CDR3 is 15 residues. Trimming took off 0 bases at V and 4 bases at J, with 13 bases between the two ends. The germline V gene encodes CDR1 SGHKS and CDR2 YYEKEE (reference sequence). The CDR3 coding sequence is TGTGCCAGCAGCTTGGCAGGTGGCAGGATCTATGGCTACACCTTC. Encoded protein: CASSLAGGRIYGYTF.

The rearrangement uses TRBV6-6 and TRBJ1-1, with D possibly matching TRBD1 (6 bases). CDR1 MNHNY and CDR2 SVGAGI come from the germline V gene (reference sequence). The CDR3 sequence is 12 residues long. Trimming pared 4 bases from V and 9 bases from J, leaving 12 bases between. The CDR3 DNA sequence: TGTGCCAGCAGTTCAAACCAGGGGAAAGCTTTCTTT. This sequence encodes CASSSNQGKAFF.

The J gene is TRBJ1-2, the V gene TRBV28; D possibly corresponds to TRBD1 (5 bases). Germline-derived CDR1 and CDR2 are MDHEN and SYDVKM. Trimming left V 1 base short and J 0 bases short, with 15 bases between. The CDR3 consists of 17 residues. The CDR3 bases are TGTGCCAGCAGTTTATCCAGGGATACTCAAGCTAACTATGGCTACACCTTC. It specifies CASSLSRDTQANYGYTF.

The CDR3 DNA reads as TGTGCCAGCAGCGTAGCTTCTGCGGTGACCGAAGCTTTCTTT. Amino acid sequence: CASSVASAVTEAFF. The rearrangement uses TRBV9 and TRBJ1-1; D is unresolved. This CDR3 contains 14 residues. Germline V gene data show CDR1 as SGDLS and CDR2 as YYNGEE. The V gene lost 0 bases and the J gene lost 8 bases, with 14 bases spanning the gap.

V usage is TRBV18 and J usage is TRBJ1-3, with unresolved D. The CDR3 runs to 15 residues. Trimming cost V 2 bases and J 2 bases, with 10 bases left between them. Germline loops: CDR1 KGHSH, CDR2 LQKENI. The CDR3 DNA is TGTGCCAGCTCACCATCGGCGGAAGCTGGAAACACCATATATTTT. Its translation: CASSPSAEAGNTIYF.

The chain couples TRBV10-3 to TRBJ2-7; 7 nucleotides match TRBD2. The CDR3 consists of 17 residues. Germline V lookup: CDR1 ENHRY, CDR2 SYGVKD. V lost 2 bases and J lost 6; bases outside the gene matches: 16. CDR3 nucleotides: TGTGCCATCAGTGAGCCGGGAGGATCTTTATCCGGACGCGAGCAGTACTTC. This encodes CAISEPGGSLSGREQYF.